Presented here are 8 T cell receptor beta chains from one specimen sequenced in a study of radiotherapy plus CTLA-4 blockade in lung cancer. Measured with immunoSEQ multiplex PCR; TCRdb has only the in-frame clones, and not every one. The repertoire consists of roughly 90,000 clones, with roughly 78% occurring once and the leading ten covering roughly an eighth. Sequenced here: peripheral blood, sampled from a patient treated with radiotherapy plus ipilimumab. These receptors all come from a human donor with non-small cell lung cancer that progressed on radiotherapy plus ipilimumab.

This chain joins TRBV11-3 and TRBJ1-3; tentatively, D is TRBD1 (6 bases). CDR1 is SGHNT and CDR2 is YENEEA in the germline V gene. CDR3 length: 15 residues. Trimming cost V 2 bases and J 2 bases, with 10 bases left between them. The CDR3 DNA reads TGTGCCAGCAGCTTACAGGGGCTAGCTGGAAACACCATATATTTT. Translated: CASSLQGLAGNTIYF.

The chain uses TRBV5-4 and TRBJ2-2; TRBD2 matches 14 bases. This CDR3 region has 17 residues. Germline V gene data show CDR1 as SGHNT and CDR2 as YYREEE (reference sequence). The V and J ends lost 1 base and 8 bases, in that order; junction bases with no gene match: 7. The CDR3 reads CASSLPGLAGGGGELFF. CDR3 nucleotide sequence: TGTGCCAGCAGCTTGCCTGGACTAGCGGGGGGCGGAGGGGAGCTGTTTTTT.

The chain has TRBV7-7 and TRBJ2-3, with 10 bases identical to TRBD1. This CDR3 comprises 14 residues. The germline CDR1 and CDR2 sequences are SSHAT and FNYEAQ (reference sequence). Trimming removed 5 bases from V and 3 bases from J; junction bases left unmatched: 2. The CDR3 sequence is CASSRGQGTDTQYF. The CDR3 coding sequence is TGTGCCAGCAGCCGGGGACAGGGGACAGATACGCAGTATTTT. The full variable domain, with the rest looked up from reference TRBV7-7 and TRBJ2-3, is GAGVSQSPRYKVTKRGQDVTLRCDPISSHATLYWYQQALGQGPEFLTYFNYEAQPDKSGLPSDRFSAERPEGSISTLTIQRTEQRDSAMYRCASSRGQGTDTQYFGPGTRLTVL.

This clone was picked up a small number of times. V usage is TRBV9 and J usage is TRBJ2-3, with D unclear. The CDR3 runs 15 residues. Germline lookup yields CDR1 SGDLS and CDR2 YYNGEE. The ends were cut back, 0 bases at V and 5 bases at J, with 13 bases in the middle. As DNA, the CDR3 is TGTGCCAGCAGCGTAGGCACTCACGGCGGAGATACGCAGTATTTT. It yields the protein CASSVGTHGGDTQYF.

The chain links TRBV6-1 to TRBJ2-7; D is possibly TRBD1 or TRBD2 (5 bases each). V gave up 4 bases and J gave up 5 bases, with 12 bases separating them. The CDR3 runs 13 residues. CDR1 is MNHNS and CDR2 is SASEGT in the germline V gene. The CDR3 loop reads CASSGGSSHEQYF. The DNA of the CDR3 is TGTGCCAGCAGTGGGGGGAGTTCCCACGAGCAGTACTTC.

There are a few counts of this clone. The rearrangement uses TRBV4-1 and TRBJ1-5; maybe TRBD1 (5 bases). The CDR3 contains 16 residues. Germline CDR1 reads MGHRA; CDR2 reads YSYEKL. V was cut by 1 base and J by 0 bases, with 10 bases left in between. The CDR3 is CASSQVDSFSNQPQHF. CDR3 in DNA: TGCGCCAGCAGCCAAGTAGACAGCTTTAGCAATCAGCCCCAGCATTTT.

This clone has more than one count but fewer than ten. The chain links TRBV5-5 to TRBJ1-2, with 9 bases fitting TRBD1. Per germline, CDR1 SGHKS and CDR2 YYEKEE (reference sequence). J gave up 7 bases and V 4 bases, and 5 bases lay outside the gene matches. The CDR3 is 13 amino acids. The chain's CDR3 is CASSAGQGFGYTF. The DNA of the CDR3 is TGTGCCAGCAGCGCCGGACAGGGGTTTGGCTACACCTTC.

The chain is built from TRBV27 and TRBJ2-7; D gene unclear. Between the trimmed V and J ends, which lost 6 bases and 0 bases, there was a span of 12 bases. Germline values: CDR1 MNHEY, CDR2 SMNVEV (reference sequence). This CDR3 contains 14 residues. This chain's CDR3 is CASSVTESSYEQYF. As DNA, the CDR3 is TGTGCCAGCAGCGTTACAGAGAGCTCCTACGAGCAGTACTTC.